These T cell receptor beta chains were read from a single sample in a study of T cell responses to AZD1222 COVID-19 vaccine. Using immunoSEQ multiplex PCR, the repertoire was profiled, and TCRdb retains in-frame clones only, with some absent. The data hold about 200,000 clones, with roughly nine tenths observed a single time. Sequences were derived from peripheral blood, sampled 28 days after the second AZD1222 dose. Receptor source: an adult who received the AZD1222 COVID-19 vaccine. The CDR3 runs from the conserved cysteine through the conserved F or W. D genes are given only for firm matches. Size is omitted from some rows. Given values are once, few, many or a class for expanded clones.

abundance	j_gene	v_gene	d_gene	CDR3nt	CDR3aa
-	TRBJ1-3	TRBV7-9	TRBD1	TGTGCCAGCAGCCGAATACAGGGGGCTGGAAACACCATATATTTT	CASSRIQGAGNTIYF
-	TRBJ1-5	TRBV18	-	TGTGCCAGCTCACCAGGACCGTATAGCAATCAGCCCCAGCATTTT	CASSPGPYSNQPQHF
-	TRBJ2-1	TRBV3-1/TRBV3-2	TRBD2	TGTGCCAGCAGCCATCATAGCGGGATGATATCCTACAATGAGCAGTTCTTC	CASSHHSGMISYNEQFF
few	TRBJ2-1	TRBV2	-	TGTGCCAGCAGTCCTGAGACGAAAACAATACAGTTCTTC	CASSPETKTIQFF
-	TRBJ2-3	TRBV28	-	TGTGCCAGCAGTTTAGGCTTGCAGAGTAGGGGCACAGATACGCAGTATTTT	CASSLGLQSRGTDTQYF
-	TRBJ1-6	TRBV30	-	TGTGCCTGGAGTGTAAAAACAGGGCCCGATTCACCCCTCCACTTT	CAWSVKTGPDSPLHF
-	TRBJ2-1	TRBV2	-	TGTGCCAGCAGTGCGGAGAGGGGTAGTTTCAATGAGCAGTTCTTC	CASSAERGSFNEQFF
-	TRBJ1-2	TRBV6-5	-	TGTGCCAGCAACCGAAGGTCGGGCTATGGCTACACCTTC	CASNRRSGYGYTF
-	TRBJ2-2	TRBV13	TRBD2	TGTGCCAGCAGCTTTGGCGGGAGGAATTTTGGCTCCGGGGAGCTGTTTTTT	CASSFGGRNFGSGELFF
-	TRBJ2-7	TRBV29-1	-	TGCAGCGTTAGTATGGACAGCAGCTCCTACGAGCAGTACTTC	CSVSMDSSSYEQYF
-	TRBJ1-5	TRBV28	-	TGTGCCAGCAGGGGGCAGGACAATAATAGCAATCAGCCCCAGCATTTT	CASRGQDNNSNQPQHF
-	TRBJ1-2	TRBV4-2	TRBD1	TGTGCCAGCAGCCCGGACAGGGTTCCCTATGGCTACACCTTC	CASSPDRVPYGYTF
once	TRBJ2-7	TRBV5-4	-	TGTGCCAGCAGCCTCATACCCTACGAGCAGTACTTC	CASSLIPYEQYF
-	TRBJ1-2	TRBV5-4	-	TGTGCCAGCACCAATGTGGGATGGGGCAGCCTTACTAACTATGGCTACACCTTC	CASTNVGWGSLTNYGYTF
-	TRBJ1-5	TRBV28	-	TGTGCCAGCAGTACAGGGTGGAGGGCCAATCAGCCCCAGCATTTT	CASSTGWRANQPQHF
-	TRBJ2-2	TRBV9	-	TGTGCCAGCAGCGACGGTTCAGGATTGAACACCGGGGAGCTGTTTTTT	CASSDGSGLNTGELFF
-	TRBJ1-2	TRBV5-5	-	TGTGCCAGCAGCTTGGTCCCCGACACTTATGGCTACACCTTC	CASSLVPDTYGYTF
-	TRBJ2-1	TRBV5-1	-	TGCGCCAGCAGCTCTGGGGGGACTGTCAATGAGCAGTTCTTC	CASSSGGTVNEQFF
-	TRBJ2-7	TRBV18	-	TGTGCCAGCTCACCACCGTTACGCCGCACCTACGAGCAGTACTTC	CASSPPLRRTYEQYF
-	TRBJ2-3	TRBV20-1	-	TGCAGTGCTAGTATCGCGGTTGGGTCAGGGGAGTATTTT	CSASIAVGSGEYF
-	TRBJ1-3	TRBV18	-	TGTGCCAGCTCACCCCCCTCGGGCAGGGCGGCTGGAAACACCATATATTTT	CASSPPSGRAAGNTIYF
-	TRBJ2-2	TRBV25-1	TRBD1	TGTGCCAGCAGTGAATTTGGGGACAGGCTGCACGGGGAGCTGTTTTTT	CASSEFGDRLHGELFF
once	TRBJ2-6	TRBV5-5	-	TGTGCCAGCAGCTCCAACTCTGGGGCCAACGTCCTGACTTTC	CASSSNSGANVLTF
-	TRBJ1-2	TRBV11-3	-	TGTGCCAGCAGCTCCAGGTTGGTGGGTGGCTACACCTTC	CASSSRLVGGYTF
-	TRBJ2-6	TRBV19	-	TGTGCCAGTAGTATGTCAGGACAGACCTCTGGGGCCAACGTCCTGACTTTC	CASSMSGQTSGANVLTF
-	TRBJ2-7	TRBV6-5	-	TGTGCCAGCAGTTACTCGAAGCGGCAGTACTTC	CASSYSKRQYF